The 20 T cell receptor beta chains given below trace back to one sample, sequenced in a study of T cells after yellow fever vaccination. Each CDR3 protein is one row after TCRdb ran MiXCR on the 5' RACE reads. The sample contains approximately 350,000 distinct CDR3 sequences, more than 9% of which appear only once. Sequencing used PBMCs, obtained on the day of the first yellow fever vaccination. These receptors originate from a man aged 18 to 29 who received the YFV17D yellow fever vaccine.

CDR3 DNA: TGCGCCAGCAGCAAGGGACAAGAGGCGTACGAGCAGTACTTC. Protein sequence: CASSKGQEAYEQYF. V usage is TRBV5-1 and J usage is TRBJ2-7; the D gene is possibly TRBD1 (6 bases). V gave up 4 bases and J gave up 4 bases, with 15 bases separating them. The CDR3 runs 14 residues. The germline V gene encodes CDR1 SGHRS and CDR2 YFSETQ.

The V gene is TRBV19, the J gene TRBJ2-5, with a tentative D call TRBD1 (5 bases). Looked up from germline, CDR1 is LNHDA and CDR2 is SQIVND (reference sequence). V was trimmed by 1 base and J by 5 bases, leaving 8 bases between them. The CDR3 totals 13 residues. The DNA of the CDR3 is TGTGCCAGTAGTATAGGGACATATGAGACCCAGTACTTC. It encodes CASSIGTYETQYF.

This clonotype was seen only a few times. This chain connects TRBV19 to TRBJ1-1, with no clear D. Between the trimmed V and J ends, which lost 3 bases and 5 bases, there was a span of 7 bases. The CDR3 consists of 12 residues. Germline-derived CDR1 and CDR2 are LNHDA and SQIVND (reference sequence). DNA of the CDR3: TGTGCCAGTAGTATCGGAGAGACTGAAGCTTTCTTT. Its translation: CASSIGETEAFF.

This clonotype turned up a few times. The chain couples TRBV7-2 to TRBJ2-1; tentatively, D is TRBD2 (7 bases). V shed 6 bases and J shed 6 bases, with 15 bases lying between them. The CDR3 loop spans 14 amino acids. Germline CDR1 is SGHTA and CDR2 is FQGNSA. The CDR3 is CASRSGGGPNEQFF. For the CDR3, the DNA is TGTGCCAGCAGGTCAGGCGGGGGCCCCAATGAGCAGTTCTTC.

There are a few counts of this clonotype. The rearrangement uses TRBV7-2 and TRBJ2-5; no clear D gene. The CDR3 spans 14 residues. Trimming removed 5 bases from V and 1 base from J, with 11 bases in between. Per germline, CDR1 SGHTA and CDR2 FQGNSA. CDR3 protein: CASSVLWSQETQYF. The CDR3 nucleotides read TGTGCCAGCAGCGTATTATGGAGCCAAGAGACCCAGTACTTC.

V gene TRBV7-2 combines with J gene TRBJ2-5; 7 nucleotides agree with TRBD2. Unmatched junction bases numbered 10, after V lost 5 bases and J lost 4 bases. The CDR3 spans 15 residues. The germline V gene has CDR1 SGHTA and CDR2 FQGNSA. This chain's CDR3 is CASSAGGGGGETQYF. Here the CDR3 DNA reads TGTGCCAGCAGCGCGGGCGGCGGGGGAGGAGAGACCCAGTACTTC.

This clonotype was seen only a few times. V gene TRBV7-2 combines with J gene TRBJ2-5, with no clear D. CDR1 SGHTA and CDR2 FQGNSA come from the germline V gene. The CDR3 extends over 14 amino acids. V gave up 2 bases and J gave up 1 base, with 8 bases separating them. CDR3 sequence (DNA): TGTGCCAGCAGCTTACCGGTCTTCCAAGAGACCCAGTACTTC. Translation gives CASSLPVFQETQYF.

The rearrangement joins TRBV12-5 to TRBJ1-2; D uncertain. Deletions cut 3 bases from V and 4 bases from J, with 9 bases between. The CDR3 totals 13 residues. The germline V gene has CDR1 LGHNT and CDR2 FRNRAP. CDR3 sequence reads: CASGFAGSYGYTF. The CDR3 DNA reads as TGTGCTAGTGGTTTTGCCGGGTCCTATGGCTACACCTTC.

The chain is built from TRBV4-3 and TRBJ2-3, with a weak D call TRBD1 (5 bases). Deletions cut 0 bases from V and 6 bases from J, with 16 bases between. The germline gives CDR1 LGHNA, CDR2 YSLEER. This CDR3 spans 16 amino acids. The CDR3 DNA is TGCGCCAGCAGCCAAGAGGCGGCAGGGCGGAAGGATACGCAGTATTTT. It codes for CASSQEAAGRKDTQYF.

This clonotype was counted between two and nine times. V and J are TRBV4-1 and TRBJ2-3; TRBD2 matches at 8 bases. The CDR3 loop spans 16 amino acids. J lost 4 bases, V lost 1 base, and 7 bases had no gene match. Germline V gene lookup returns CDR1 MGHRA and CDR2 YSYEKL. Written as DNA, the CDR3 is TGCGCCAGCAGCCAAGTTCCCGGGACTAGACCAGATACGCAGTATTTT. Its translation is CASSQVPGTRPDTQYF.

This clonotype came up a few times. The V gene is TRBV7-2, the J gene TRBJ2-3; 11 positions agree with TRBD2. The CDR3 sequence is 16 residues long. After removal of 1 base from V and 7 bases from J, the junction contained 7 bases not matched to a gene. From germline, CDR1 is SGHTA and CDR2 FQGNSA. CDR3 loop: CASSLDSGGAGNTQYF. The CDR3 coding sequence is TGTGCCAGCAGCTTAGATAGCGGGGGGGCCGGAAATACGCAGTATTTT.

This clonotype was detected many times. The chain is built from TRBV5-4 and TRBJ2-1; D is perhaps TRBD1 (6 bases). Germline CDR1 and CDR2: SGHNT and YYREEE (reference sequence). With 5 bases removed from V and 5 bases from J, the gap between germline ends came to 17 bases. This CDR3 contains 15 residues. This chain's CDR3 is CASRHTGIRNNEQFF. The CDR3 DNA sequence: TGTGCCAGCAGGCATACAGGGATTCGTAACAATGAGCAGTTCTTC.

The gene calls are TRBV7-3 and TRBJ1-2, with 7 positions matching TRBD1. This CDR3 is built from 13 residues. V lost 5 bases to trimming and J lost 4 bases; unmatched junction nucleotides: 4. Germline V gene data show CDR1 as SGHTA and CDR2 as FQGTGA. Here the CDR3 DNA reads TGTGCCAGCAGCAAGACAGGGTCCTATGGCTACACCTTC. The encoded protein is CASSKTGSYGYTF.

The V gene is TRBV5-1, the J gene TRBJ1-1; 9 bases align to TRBD1. The ends lost 3 bases at V and 1 base at J; junction bases unmatched: 4. Germline V gives CDR1 SGHRS, CDR2 YFSETQ. This CDR3 is built from 15 residues. The CDR3 coding sequence is TGCGCCAGCAGCTCACTGACAGGGGGGAACACTGAAGCTTTCTTT. Encoded protein: CASSSLTGGNTEAFF.

Only a few counts were recorded for this clonotype. The chain employs TRBV2 and TRBJ1-2, with 8 bases fitting TRBD1. Per germline, CDR1 SNHLY and CDR2 FYNNEI. The CDR3 is made up of 13 amino acids. Trimming cost V 6 bases and J 6 bases; bases outside gene matches: 6. The CDR3 DNA reads as TGTGCCAGCAGACAAGGACAGGGAGATGGCTACACCTTC. This codes for CASRQGQGDGYTF.

A few counts support this clonotype. The rearrangement joins TRBV12-3 or TRBV12-4 to TRBJ1-1; tentatively, D is TRBD1 (5 bases). CDR3 length: 13 amino acids. The V end was cut by 1 base, the J end by 12 bases, with 15 bases between. CDR3 region: CASSLGGRALTFF. The CDR3 region has the DNA TGTGCCAGCAGTTTAGGGGGGAGGGCGCTGACTTTCTTT.

The V and J genes are TRBV3-1 and TRBJ1-6; 11 bases are a match to TRBD1. This CDR3 is built from 15 residues. J was trimmed by 10 bases and V by 2 bases; bases with no gene match: 4. Germline CDR1 and CDR2: LGHDT and YNNKEL (reference sequence). The CDR3 loop is CASSQLGTGGSPLHF. CDR3 coding DNA: TGTGCCAGCAGCCAACTCGGGACAGGGGGATCACCCCTCCACTTT.

This clonotype was picked up a small number of times. The V gene is TRBV6-2 or TRBV6-3, the J gene TRBJ2-2; tentatively, D is TRBD1 or TRBD2 (5 bases each). The CDR3 has 14 residues. V was shortened by 0 bases and J by 6 bases, with 8 bases between the two germline ends. Germline V gives CDR1 MNHEY, CDR2 SVGEGT. The chain's CDR3 is CASSYSWDAGELFF. CDR3 DNA sequence: TGTGCCAGCAGTTACTCATGGGACGCCGGGGAGCTGTTTTTT.

The genes are TRBV10-3 and TRBJ2-1; 10 positions match TRBD2. V trimming: 4 bases; J trimming: 9 bases; junction bases outside the gene matches: 6. From germline, CDR1 is ENHRY and CDR2 SYGVKD. The CDR3 has 14 residues. CDR3 protein: CAISGGLANGEQFF. In DNA form, the CDR3 reads TGTGCCATCAGTGGGGGACTAGCGAACGGTGAGCAGTTCTTC.

This clonotype was counted a few times. The rearrangement uses TRBV20-1 and TRBJ2-3; 11 nucleotides agree with TRBD1. CDR1 and CDR2 from the germline V gene are DFQATT and SNEGSKA (reference sequence). Trimming cost V 3 bases and J 3 bases; bases outside gene matches: 5. The CDR3 is made up of 15 amino acids. CDR3: CSASTGTGGTDTQYF. CDR3 DNA: TGCAGTGCTAGTACCGGGACAGGGGGAACAGATACGCAGTATTTT.